This TCR beta chain was recorded in a study of blood T cell repertoires in COVID-19. Background on the study: Spain, Italy and the United States supplied samples that represented acute and convalescent COVID-19. PBMCs, B-cell-depleted T cells, or T cells were the source of the cDNA or gDNA that made up the material.

Data came from immunoSEQ multiplex PCR; TCRdb stores just in-frame clones and leaves some out. Altogether around 170,000 clones are present, around 80% being singletons, with the ten largest covering about an eighth. Unmatched junction bases numbered 8, after V lost 0 bases and J lost 8 bases. Germline CDR1 SGHRS, CDR2 YFSETQ. The CDR3 extends over 15 amino acids. This rearrangement joins TRBV5-1 to TRBJ1-3; 7 bases are a match to TRBD1. This sequence was found in a man aged 30 to 39 with active or convalescent COVID-19. The sequenced sample was peripheral blood. CDR3 nucleotide sequence: TGCGCCAGCAGCTTGGGCCAACAGGGGACGGACACCATATATTTT. Translated, it gives CASSLGQQGTDTIYF.